This passage covers 29 T cell receptor beta chains from one sample sequenced in a study of blood T cells in healthy people across ages. A second roughly 6 to 11 cycle PCR used barcoded and J-beta primers. TCRdb reprocessed the 5' RACE reads with MiXCR, giving one entry per CDR3 protein. The profile shows about 1,600,000 distinct CDR3 sequences, around 39% of them singletons. The sequenced material came from blood. Every receptor here comes from a woman aged 18-29 years in good health.

To note about this clonotype: Since a much larger clone is just one base distant, this may be a read error. The rearrangement links TRBV28 to TRBJ2-6; perhaps TRBD1 as D (6 bases). The CDR3 is 16 amino acids. Trimming took 3 bases from V and 3 from J, leaving 12 bases between them. The germline V gene encodes CDR1 MDHEN and CDR2 SYDVKM. CDR3: CASSLSGVGGANVLTF. The CDR3 DNA sequence: TGTGCCAGCAGTTTGTCAGGGGTAGGTGGGGCCAACGTCCTGACTTTC.

This chain joins TRBV5-5 and TRBJ2-3; the D is unclear. This CDR3 has 11 residues. Trimming cost V 7 bases and J 6 bases, with 9 bases left between them. Per the germline V gene, CDR1 is SGHKS and CDR2 is YYEKEE (reference sequence). This CDR3 is CASLDVDTQYF. CDR3 bases: TGTGCCAGCCTGGATGTCGATACGCAGTATTTT.

This chain links TRBV2 with TRBJ2-4; D possibly corresponds to TRBD1 (5 bases). Trimming cost V 5 bases and J 8 bases, with 10 bases left between them. This CDR3 is built from 12 residues. Germline lookup yields CDR1 SNHLY and CDR2 FYNNEI. CDR3 residues: CASSPSRDIQYF. CDR3 nucleotides: TGTGCCAGCAGTCCCAGCAGGGACATTCAGTACTTC.

The rearrangement joins TRBV20-1 to TRBJ1-2; D is ambiguous. CDR1 and CDR2 from the germline V gene are DFQATT and SNEGSKA (reference sequence). V lost 6 bases and J 1 base, leaving 12 bases between the germline ends. There are 13 residues in the CDR3. CDR3 in DNA: TGCAGTGCCTCCGGGCCTCATAACTATGGCTACACCTTC. Translation gives CSASGPHNYGYTF.

This chain uses TRBV6-1 with TRBJ2-5; 7 bases are a match to TRBD1. The last part of the DNA fits TRBJ2-7 better; the J call may be wrong. Germline V lookup: CDR1 MNHNS, CDR2 SASEGT. This CDR3 is built from 15 residues. CDR3 loop: CASSANRGYPYEQYF. DNA of the CDR3: TGTGCCAGCAGTGCGAACAGGGGATACCCCTACGAGCAGTACTTC.

The V gene is TRBV5-6, the J gene TRBJ2-7; TRBD1 aligns across 8 bases. CDR3 length: 17 amino acids. J was trimmed by 7 bases and V by 0 bases; bases with no gene match: 15. The germline CDR1 and CDR2 sequences are SGHDT and YYEEEE. The CDR3 region is CASSLVLIGQGEVEQYF. CDR3 in DNA: TGTGCCAGCAGCTTGGTCTTAATTGGACAGGGAGAGGTTGAGCAGTACTTC. Based on the CDR3 plus reference TRBV5-6 and TRBJ2-7, the full variable domain is DAGVTQSPTHLIKTRGQQVTLRCSPKSGHDTVSWYQQALGQGPQFIFQYYEEEERQRGNFPDRFSGHQFPNYSSELNVNALLLGDSALYLCASSLVLIGQGEVEQYFGPGTRLTVT.

This chain links TRBV2 with TRBJ1-1, with D uncertain. This CDR3 has 11 amino acids. V gave up 9 bases and J gave up 5 bases, with 10 bases separating them. Per the germline V gene, CDR1 is SNHLY and CDR2 is FYNNEI. The CDR3 region is CASEEATEAFF. The CDR3 nucleotides read TGTGCCAGTGAAGAAGCAACTGAAGCTTTCTTT.

V gene TRBV12-3 or TRBV12-4 combines with J gene TRBJ2-7, with 7 bases aligning to TRBD1. The CDR3 loop spans 17 amino acids. V shed 3 bases, J shed 7 bases, and the junction held 18 bases outside the gene matches. The CDR3 DNA sequence: TGTGCCAGCAGTTTTTCAATCCAGGGGGTACTCGACGATGAGCAGTACTTC. Amino acids: CASSFSIQGVLDDEQYF.

This chain uses TRBV5-1 with TRBJ2-1, with no clear D. Germline values: CDR1 SGHRS, CDR2 YFSETQ. The ends were cut back, 0 bases at V and 4 bases at J, with 11 bases in the middle. This CDR3 comprises 15 residues. CDR3 region: CASSLGSTGYNEQFF. Written as DNA, the CDR3 is TGCGCCAGCAGCTTGGGATCAACTGGATACAATGAGCAGTTCTTC.

The chain employs TRBV5-1 and TRBJ2-3; D call uncertain. The CDR3 has 15 amino acids. Trimming pared 4 bases from V and 2 bases from J, leaving 14 bases between. Looked up from germline, CDR1 is SGHRS and CDR2 is YFSETQ. This CDR3 reads CASSAAPANTDTQYF. The CDR3 DNA follows: TGCGCCAGCAGCGCCGCCCCAGCAAACACAGATACGCAGTATTTT.

This sequence joins TRBV27 and TRBJ2-5; D unclear. The CDR3 has 13 amino acids. V was pared by 5 bases and J by 5 bases, with 12 bases between. Germline assignment: CDR1 MNHEY and CDR2 SMNVEV (reference sequence). The CDR3 loop is CASSRRTVETQYF. In DNA form, the CDR3 reads TGTGCCAGCAGTCGTCGAACTGTGGAGACCCAGTACTTC.

V is TRBV28 and J is TRBJ2-1; D unresolved. The length of the CDR3 is 11 residues. Trimming shortened V by 7 bases and J by 3 bases, and 4 bases separated the two germline ends. CDR1 MDHEN and CDR2 SYDVKM come from the germline V gene. DNA of the CDR3: TGTGCCAGCACTTACTACAATGAGCAGTTCTTC. Its protein is CASTYYNEQFF.

The V and J genes are TRBV20-1 and TRBJ2-4, with D possibly TRBD1 on 7 matching bases. V shed 4 bases and J shed 0 bases, with 13 bases lying between them. CDR1 is DFQATT and CDR2 is SNEGSKA in the germline V gene (reference sequence). The CDR3 has 15 residues. Here the CDR3 reads CSAKTRGVAKNIQYF. The CDR3, as DNA: TGCAGTGCTAAAACCAGGGGGGTAGCCAAAAACATTCAGTACTTC.

The J gene is TRBJ2-7, the V gene TRBV10-3; no clear D. With 4 bases removed from V and 0 bases from J, the gap between germline ends came to 16 bases. This CDR3 region has 16 residues. CDR1 ENHRY and CDR2 SYGVKD come from the germline V gene. CDR3 sequence (DNA): TGTGCCATCAGTGGGGTCCTGGCAGGCCTCTCCTACGAGCAGTACTTC. Its protein product is CAISGVLAGLSYEQYF.

V usage is TRBV20-1 and J usage is TRBJ2-1, with D perhaps TRBD2 (6 bases). In germline, CDR1 is DFQATT, CDR2 SNEGSKA (reference sequence). Trimming removed 1 base at V and 4 bases at J, with 11 bases between. The length of the CDR3 is 14 residues. The CDR3 spells CSARVSGLYNEQFF. As DNA, the CDR3 is TGCAGTGCTAGAGTTAGCGGTTTATACAATGAGCAGTTCTTC.

The rearrangement uses TRBV28 and TRBJ2-7; D call uncertain. Germline CDR1 is MDHEN and CDR2 is SYDVKM. CDR3 length equals 13 residues. Trimming cost V 6 bases and J 1 base, with 10 bases left between them. This chain's CDR3 is CASRLDGSYEQYF. Written as DNA, the CDR3 is TGTGCCAGCAGATTGGACGGGTCCTACGAGCAGTACTTC.

This clonotype showed up just a few times. The chain recombines TRBV6-5 with TRBJ2-7, with TRBD1 as a possible D gene (5 bases). Trimming pared 0 bases from V and 3 bases from J, leaving 12 bases between. This CDR3 is 15 amino acids long. Looked up from germline, CDR1 is MNHEY and CDR2 is SVGAGI. CDR3 protein: CASSYSRSGLYEQYF. CDR3 in DNA: TGTGCCAGCAGTTACTCGAGATCAGGGCTCTACGAGCAGTACTTC.

The V and J genes are TRBV20-1 and TRBJ1-5, with TRBD1 identical over 7 bases. This CDR3 has 14 residues. The J segment lost 4 bases and the V segment lost 3 bases, leaving 6 bases of the junction unmatched. Germline CDR1 reads DFQATT; CDR2 reads SNEGSKA (reference sequence). The CDR3 bases are TGCAGTGCTAGGAGGACAGGACAAAATCAGCCCCAGCATTTT. Translated: CSARRTGQNQPQHF.

This clonotype was seen a few times. This chain joins TRBV12-3 or TRBV12-4 and TRBJ2-7; D might be TRBD1 (6 bases). The length of the CDR3 is 14 residues. Trimming took off 6 bases at V and 2 bases at J, with 14 bases between the two ends. CDR3 sequence reads: CASSIRGQTYEQYF. Written as DNA, the CDR3 is TGTGCCAGCAGCATCCGAGGACAGACCTACGAGCAGTACTTC.

A few counts support this clonotype. The chain is built from TRBV7-9 and TRBJ2-1; tentative D call: TRBD1 (5 bases). The CDR3 loop spans 11 amino acids. CDR1 SEHNR and CDR2 FQNEAQ come from the germline V gene (reference sequence). V lost 8 bases to trimming and J lost 7 bases, with 9 bases between them. The DNA of the CDR3 is TGTGCCAGCTTACGGACAAATGAGCAGTTCTTC. Translation gives CASLRTNEQFF.

The rearrangement uses TRBV15 and TRBJ2-7, with D possibly matching TRBD2 (6 bases). V lost 0 bases, J lost 3 bases, and 18 bases lay in between. The germline CDR1 and CDR2 sequences are LNHNV and YYDKDF (reference sequence). The CDR3 spans 17 residues. The CDR3 is CATSRDPRTTFNYEQYF. The DNA for the CDR3 is TGTGCCACCAGCAGAGACCCGCGGACTACCTTCAACTACGAGCAGTACTTC.

The rearrangement uses TRBV20-1 and TRBJ1-5; 7 bases align to TRBD1. V dropped 1 base and J dropped 7; count of bases not matched to a gene: 4. The CDR3 is made up of 13 amino acids. CDR1 is DFQATT and CDR2 is SNEGSKA in the germline V gene (reference sequence). The CDR3 reads CSARADRAQPQHF. The CDR3 nucleotides read TGCAGTGCTAGAGCCGACAGGGCGCAGCCCCAGCATTTT.

For the CDR3, the DNA is TGTGCCAGCAGTTTGGGGACTAGCGGGAGCCAAAACGAGCAGTACTTC. Translation: CASSLGTSGSQNEQYF. The rearrangement joins TRBV27 to TRBJ2-7; 14 nucleotides match TRBD2. V gave up 3 bases and J gave up 5 bases; unmatched junction bases: 6. The CDR3 spans 16 residues. From germline, CDR1 is MNHEY and CDR2 SMNVEV (reference sequence).

The rearrangement uses TRBV2 and TRBJ1-1, with 10 positions matching TRBD1. The ends lost 6 bases at V and 6 bases at J; junction bases unmatched: 7. Germline V gene lookup returns CDR1 SNHLY and CDR2 FYNNEI. The CDR3 contains 14 residues. The chain's CDR3 is CASRLGQGGAEAFF. The CDR3 coding sequence is TGTGCCAGCAGACTAGGACAGGGGGGAGCTGAAGCTTTCTTT.

The CDR3 DNA follows: TGTGCCAGCAGCAGGGCCCAGCAAACGCAGTATTTT. It translates to CASSRAQQTQYF. This chain links TRBV3-1 with TRBJ2-3; D remains unclear. This CDR3 spans 12 amino acids. Germline CDR1 is LGHDT and CDR2 is YNNKEL (reference sequence). The V end lost 5 bases, the J end lost 9 bases, and 12 bases lay between the germline ends.

This clonotype has a handful of counts. The chain links TRBV7-8 to TRBJ2-7, with 11 bases aligning to TRBD2. Losses at the gene ends were 5 bases for V and 3 bases for J; bases not matched to a gene: 3. Germline-derived CDR1 and CDR2 are SGHVS and FQNEAQ. The CDR3 runs to 14 residues. The CDR3 region has the DNA TGTGCCAGCAGCCAGGGACTAGCGGTCTACGAGCAGTACTTC. This codes for CASSQGLAVYEQYF.

V and J are TRBV2 and TRBJ2-1; 12 bases line up with TRBD2. The CDR3 is 15 amino acids. Germline trimming cut 6 bases from V and 8 bases from J; bases unmatched to any gene: 8. Germline V gene lookup returns CDR1 SNHLY and CDR2 FYNNEI. CDR3 protein: CASRRTSGAYDEQFF. CDR3 DNA: TGTGCCAGCAGGAGGACTAGCGGGGCTTACGATGAGCAGTTCTTC.

This clonotype was recorded a few times. This chain uses TRBV20-1 with TRBJ2-3, with TRBD2 matching 12 bases. Germline V gene lookup returns CDR1 DFQATT and CDR2 SNEGSKA (reference sequence). This CDR3 has 15 residues. Germline trimming cut 5 bases from V and 3 bases from J; bases unmatched to any gene: 6. The CDR3 sequence: CSAPGLAGITDTQYF. The CDR3 nucleotides are TGCAGTGCTCCCGGACTAGCGGGGATAACAGATACGCAGTATTTT.

The chain recombines TRBV15 with TRBJ2-1, with D unresolved. CDR3 length: 16 amino acids. The germline CDR1 and CDR2 sequences are LNHNV and YYDKDF (reference sequence). V was shortened by 1 base and J by 4 bases, with 14 bases between the two germline ends. The CDR3 here is CATSRGKGQKYNEQFF. The DNA for the CDR3 is TGTGCCACCAGCAGAGGAAAGGGCCAGAAATACAATGAGCAGTTCTTC.